Below are 2 T cell receptor beta chains sequenced from a single sample in a study of blood T cell repertoires in COVID-19. Only in-frame clones appear in the TCRdb table, and some are missing; sequencing was by immunoSEQ multiplex PCR. The table lists approximately 400,000 clones, roughly 90% of them singletons. Sequencing was performed on PBMCs or T cells enriched from blood (not recorded which). These receptors all stem from a woman in her thirties or forties who had been exposed to COVID-19.

The CDR3, as DNA: TGCAGCGTCCGGGACGACAGGGGTCTTAGTAGTGAGCAGTTCTTC. This codes for CSVRDDRGLSSEQFF. This chain uses TRBV29-1 with TRBJ2-1; 8 bases agree with TRBD1. The CDR3 length is 15 residues. V trimming: 6 bases; J trimming: 9 bases; junction bases outside the gene matches: 16. Germline CDR1 SQVTM, CDR2 ANQGSEA.

The chain is built from TRBV19 and TRBJ1-5, with 9 nucleotides matching TRBD1. Germline loops: CDR1 LNHDA, CDR2 SQIVND (reference sequence). Trimming at V came to 3 bases and at J to 4 bases, leaving 1 base not matched to a gene. CDR3 length: 14 residues. The CDR3 DNA follows: TGTGCCAGTAGTATCGGGACAGGGAATCAGCCCCAGCATTTT. It translates to CASSIGTGNQPQHF. The variable domain in full, with the rest retrieved from reference TRBV19 and TRBJ1-5, is DGGITQSPKYLFRKEGQNVTLSCEQNLNHDAMYWYRQDPGQGLRLIYYSQIVNDFQKGDIAEGYSVSREKKESFPLTVTSAQKNPTAFYLCASSIGTGNQPQHFGDGTRLSIL.